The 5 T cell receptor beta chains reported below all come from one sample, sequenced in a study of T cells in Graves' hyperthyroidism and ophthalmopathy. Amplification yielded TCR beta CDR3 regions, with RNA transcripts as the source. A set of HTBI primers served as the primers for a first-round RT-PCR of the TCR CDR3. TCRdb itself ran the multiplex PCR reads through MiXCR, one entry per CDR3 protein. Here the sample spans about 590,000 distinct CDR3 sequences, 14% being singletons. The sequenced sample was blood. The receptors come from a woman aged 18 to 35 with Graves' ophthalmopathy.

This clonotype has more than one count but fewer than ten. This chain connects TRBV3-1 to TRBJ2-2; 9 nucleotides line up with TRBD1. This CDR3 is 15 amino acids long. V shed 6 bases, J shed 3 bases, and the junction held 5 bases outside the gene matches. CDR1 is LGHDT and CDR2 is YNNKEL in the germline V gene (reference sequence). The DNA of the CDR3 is TGTGCCAGCAGGACAGGGGGACGGGACACCGGGGAGCTGTTTTTT. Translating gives CASRTGGRDTGELFF.

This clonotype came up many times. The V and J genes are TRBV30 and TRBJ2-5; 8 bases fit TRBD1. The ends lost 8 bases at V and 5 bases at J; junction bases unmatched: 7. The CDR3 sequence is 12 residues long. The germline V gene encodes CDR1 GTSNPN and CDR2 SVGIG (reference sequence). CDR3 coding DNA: TGTGCCGCCGACAGGGGTGGGGAGACCCAGTACTTC. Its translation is CAADRGGETQYF.

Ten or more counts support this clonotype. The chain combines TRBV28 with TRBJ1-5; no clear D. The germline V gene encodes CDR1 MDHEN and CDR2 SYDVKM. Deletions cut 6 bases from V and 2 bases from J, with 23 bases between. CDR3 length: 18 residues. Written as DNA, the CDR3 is TGTGCCAGCAGCTCATTACGGAGCCGGGGAGTGGGCAATCAGCCCCAGCATTTT. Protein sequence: CASSSLRSRGVGNQPQHF.

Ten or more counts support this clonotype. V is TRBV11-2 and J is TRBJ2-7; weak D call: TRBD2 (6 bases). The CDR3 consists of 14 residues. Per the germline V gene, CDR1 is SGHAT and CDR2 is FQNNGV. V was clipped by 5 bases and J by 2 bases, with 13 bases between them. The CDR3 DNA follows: TGTGCCAGCAGCCTCTTAGCGGTGGCCTACGAGCAGTACTTC. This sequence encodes CASSLLAVAYEQYF. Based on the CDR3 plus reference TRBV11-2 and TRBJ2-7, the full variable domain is EAGVAQSPRYKIIEKRQSVAFWCNPISGHATLYWYQQILGQGPKLLIQFQNNGVVDDSQLPKDRFSAERLKGVDSTLKIQPAKLEDSAVYLCASSLLAVAYEQYFGPGTRLTVT.

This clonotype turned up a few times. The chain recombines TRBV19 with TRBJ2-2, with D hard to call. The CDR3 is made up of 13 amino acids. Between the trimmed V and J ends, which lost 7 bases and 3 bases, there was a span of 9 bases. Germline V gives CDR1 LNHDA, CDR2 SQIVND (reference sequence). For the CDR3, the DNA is TGTGCCAGTACCCCGACGTACACCGGGGAGCTGTTTTTT. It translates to CASTPTYTGELFF.